The 22 T cell receptor beta chains in this list originate from one sample, sequenced in a study of cytomegalovirus exposure and HLA in healthy donors. The PCR made use of 60 Vbeta and 13 Jbeta primers. Using immunoSEQ multiplex PCR, the repertoire was profiled, and TCRdb retains in-frame clones only, with some absent. The data hold under 250,000 clones, with 70% to 80% observed a single time. Sequenced: PBMCs. Receptor source: a male donor in good health and CMV-seronegative.

This clone was seen more than once but under ten times. Other nucleotide sequences from this sample produce the same CDR3. This chain links TRBV6-1 with TRBJ2-7; TRBD1 matches at 7 bases. Trimming removed 0 bases from V and 0 bases from J; junction bases left unmatched: 5. CDR1 MNHNS and CDR2 SASEGT come from the germline V gene. CDR3 size: 16 residues. The DNA for the CDR3 is TGTGCCAGCAGTGAAGCCCCGACAGGGAGCTCCTACGAGCAGTACTTC. Its translation is CASSEAPTGSSYEQYF.

The CDR3 is CASSRTVSSYNEQFF. The CDR3 nucleotides are TGTGCCAGCAGTAGGACAGTTAGCTCCTACAATGAGCAGTTCTTC. The chain joins TRBV27 to TRBJ2-1; tentatively, D is TRBD1 (6 bases). This CDR3 has 15 amino acids. Germline V gene sequence: CDR1 MNHEY, CDR2 SMNVEV (reference sequence). V lost 5 bases to trimming and J lost 0 bases, with 11 bases between them.

The chain joins TRBV6-4 to TRBJ1-2; a possible D gene is TRBD1 (5 bases). Germline lookup yields CDR1 MRHNA and CDR2 SNTAGT. The CDR3 is made up of 13 amino acids. V was shortened by 6 bases and J by 2 bases, with 10 bases between the two germline ends. CDR3 nucleotide sequence: TGTGCCAGCAGAAAAGACAGCAACTATGGCTACACCTTC. Residues: CASRKDSNYGYTF.

V and J are TRBV5-6 and TRBJ2-7; 9 bases agree with TRBD1. Losses at the gene ends were 3 bases for V and 5 bases for J; bases not matched to a gene: 6. Germline values: CDR1 SGHDT, CDR2 YYEEEE. The CDR3 runs 14 residues. The CDR3 nucleotides are TGTGCCAGCAGCTACGGGACAGGGTTTCACGAGCAGTACTTC. This sequence encodes CASSYGTGFHEQYF.

The V gene is TRBV19, the J gene TRBJ2-1; 10 bases are shared with TRBD2. V gave up 3 bases and J gave up 3 bases; unmatched junction bases: 8. Germline V gene sequence: CDR1 LNHDA, CDR2 SQIVND (reference sequence). The CDR3 is 17 residues long. The CDR3 reads CASSIGLTSGIYNEQFF. The CDR3 bases are TGTGCCAGTAGTATTGGACTAACTAGCGGGATCTACAATGAGCAGTTCTTC.

The gene calls are TRBV5-4 and TRBJ2-7, with 11 bases lining up with TRBD2. Looked up from germline, CDR1 is SGHNT and CDR2 is YYREEE (reference sequence). The CDR3 consists of 14 residues. Trimming at V came to 3 bases and at J to 5 bases, leaving 4 bases not matched to a gene. For the CDR3, the DNA is TGTGCCAGCAGCTCGACTAGCGGGAACGACGAGCAGTACTTC. Protein sequence: CASSSTSGNDEQYF.

The V gene is TRBV30, the J gene TRBJ2-7, with D possibly being TRBD2 (6 bases). V was trimmed by 0 bases and J by 6 bases, leaving 18 bases between them. The germline CDR1 and CDR2 sequences are GTSNPN and SVGIG (reference sequence). This CDR3 is 15 amino acids long. CDR3 DNA sequence: TGTGCCTGGAGTGTTCCCGGGACTCCCATCTGCGAGCAGTACTTC. Translating gives CAWSVPGTPICEQYF.

Only a few counts were recorded for this clone. The V gene is TRBV19, the J gene TRBJ1-1; tentatively, D is TRBD1 (5 bases). CDR1 is LNHDA and CDR2 is SQIVND in the germline V gene (reference sequence). The ends were cut back, 3 bases at V and 6 bases at J, with 14 bases in the middle. The CDR3 has 14 amino acids. CDR3 sequence: CASSMQGRSAEAFF. The CDR3 DNA reads as TGTGCCAGTAGTATGCAGGGTAGGAGCGCTGAAGCTTTCTTT.

This chain uses TRBV5-1 with TRBJ1-2, with 7 bases aligning to TRBD1. CDR1 and CDR2 (germline): SGHRS, YFSETQ. V was pared by 5 bases and J by 3 bases, with 4 bases of the junction left unmatched. The CDR3 has 13 amino acids. In DNA form, the CDR3 reads TGCGCCAGCAGGTACGACAGGGACTATGGCTACACCTTC. It translates to CASRYDRDYGYTF.

The chain uses TRBV27 and TRBJ2-7, with D uncertain. The germline V gene encodes CDR1 MNHEY and CDR2 SMNVEV (reference sequence). The CDR3 is made up of 16 amino acids. The V end lost 6 bases, the J end lost 1 base, and 19 bases lay between the germline ends. The chain's CDR3 is CASSPQARLRSYEQYF. In DNA form, the CDR3 reads TGTGCCAGCAGCCCTCAGGCACGTTTAAGGTCCTACGAGCAGTACTTC.

The gene calls are TRBV11-2 and TRBJ2-4; TRBD1 is a possible D gene (6 bases). Trimming removed 5 bases from V and 1 base from J, with 6 bases in between. The CDR3 runs 13 residues. Germline V gene lookup returns CDR1 SGHAT and CDR2 FQNNGV. The CDR3 bases are TGTGCCAGCAGCACAGGGGCCAAAAACATTCAGTACTTC. Its protein product is CASSTGAKNIQYF.

This clone was seen only once. This chain uses TRBV4-1 with TRBJ2-1; unclear D gene. Germline values: CDR1 MGHRA, CDR2 YSYEKL. V was clipped by 0 bases and J by 9 bases, with 18 bases between them. The CDR3 has 16 amino acids. The chain's CDR3 is CASSQDRSLLPGEQFF. The DNA for the CDR3 is TGCGCCAGCAGCCAAGATCGGAGCCTCCTCCCGGGTGAGCAGTTCTTC.

The chain recombines TRBV10-2 with TRBJ2-1, with 9 bases matching TRBD2. Trimming cost V 8 bases and J 0 bases; bases outside gene matches: 5. This CDR3 spans 15 amino acids. From germline, CDR1 is WSHSY and CDR2 SAAADI. CDR3 amino acids: CASALAGSSYNEQFF. Here the CDR3 DNA reads TGCGCCAGCGCCCTAGCGGGAAGCTCCTACAATGAGCAGTTCTTC.

In this sample, this clone turned up a few times. The CDR3 DNA is TGTGCCAGCTCACCTCACGAGGCCTTGATGAACACTGAAGCTTTCTTT. This codes for CASSPHEALMNTEAFF. This chain connects TRBV18 to TRBJ1-1; D is unclear. Germline-derived CDR1 and CDR2 are KGHSH and LQKENI. The CDR3 has 16 residues. With 3 bases removed from V and 0 bases from J, the gap between germline ends came to 14 bases.

The chain carries TRBV5-1 and TRBJ2-7; TRBD1 is a possible D gene (5 bases). From germline, CDR1 is SGHRS and CDR2 YFSETQ. Trimming pared 1 base from V and 6 bases from J, leaving 14 bases between. The CDR3 has 14 residues. The CDR3 region is CASSLPSGSREQYF. The CDR3 DNA sequence: TGCGCCAGCAGCTTGCCGTCAGGGTCGCGCGAGCAGTACTTC.

A note on this clone: The sample holds other DNA sequences that translate to the same CDR3. The gene calls are TRBV5-4 and TRBJ2-3, with 7 nucleotides matching TRBD1. Looked up from germline, CDR1 is SGHNT and CDR2 is YYREEE (reference sequence). CDR3 length equals 15 residues. V shed 0 bases, J shed 1 base, and the junction held 2 bases outside the gene matches. The CDR3 nucleotides read TGTGCCAGCAGCTTGGGACAGGGAGGCACAGATACGCAGTATTTT. Translation gives CASSLGQGGTDTQYF.

The chain carries TRBV7-6 and TRBJ1-3; D possibly corresponds to TRBD1 (5 bases). Germline V gene lookup returns CDR1 SGHVS and CDR2 FNYEAQ. This CDR3 is built from 16 residues. Trimming took off 2 bases at V and 2 bases at J, with 13 bases between the two ends. The CDR3 region has the DNA TGTGCCAGCAGCTTATCTCAGGGTACCGCTGGAAACACCATATATTTT. It codes for CASSLSQGTAGNTIYF. The full variable domain, rest sourced from reference TRBV7-6 and TRBJ1-3, is GAGVSQSPRYKVTKRGQDVALRCDPISGHVSLYWYRQALGQGPEFLTYFNYEAQQDKSGLPNDRFSAERPEGSISTLTIQRTEQRDSAMYRCASSLSQGTAGNTIYFGEGSWLTVV.

This clone was counted a single time. The chain carries TRBV28 and TRBJ1-1, with D maybe TRBD1 (6 bases). V lost 2 bases to trimming and J lost 5 bases, with 6 bases between them. This CDR3 comprises 12 residues. From germline, CDR1 is MDHEN and CDR2 SYDVKM. CDR3 residues: CASSLRGTEAFF. CDR3 nucleotides: TGTGCCAGCAGTTTAAGGGGGACTGAAGCTTTCTTT.

This clone was counted a few times. The V and J genes are TRBV28 and TRBJ1-5, with D uncertain. From germline, CDR1 is MDHEN and CDR2 SYDVKM. CDR3 length: 13 amino acids. Trimming pared 7 bases from V and 1 base from J, leaving 8 bases between. CDR3 loop: CASISGSNQPQHF. CDR3 bases: TGTGCCAGCATTTCGGGGAGCAATCAGCCCCAGCATTTT.

This clone has only a few counts. V is TRBV7-2 and J is TRBJ1-5, with TRBD1 identical over 8 bases. The germline CDR1 and CDR2 sequences are SGHTA and FQGNSA. The J segment lost 0 bases and the V segment lost 2 bases, leaving 6 bases of the junction unmatched. The CDR3 contains 17 residues. For the CDR3, the DNA is TGTGCCAGCAGCTTAAAACAGGGGGGATTTAGCAATCAGCCCCAGCATTTT. This codes for CASSLKQGGFSNQPQHF.

The rearrangement links TRBV2 to TRBJ1-1; 11 positions match TRBD1. Looked up from germline, CDR1 is SNHLY and CDR2 is FYNNEI. The ends lost 6 bases at V and 1 base at J; junction bases unmatched: 4. The CDR3 covers 15 residues. The DNA for the CDR3 is TGTGCCAGCAGAGGGGACAGGGGGACGAACACTGAAGCTTTCTTT. It yields the protein CASRGDRGTNTEAFF. Complete variable domain (other parts from reference TRBV2 and TRBJ1-1): EPEVTQTPSHQVTQMGQEVILRCVPISNHLYFYWYRQILGQKVEFLVSFYNNEISEKSEIFDDQFSVERPDGSNFTLKIRSTKLEDSAMYFCASRGDRGTNTEAFFGQGTRLTVV.

The chain links TRBV5-1 to TRBJ1-1; possible D gene TRBD1, 6 bases. Germline V CDR1 and CDR2: SGHRS, YFSETQ. Trimming removed 0 bases at V and 6 bases at J, with 15 bases between. This CDR3 is 15 amino acids long. Here the CDR3 reads CASSLAGAREAEAFF. For the CDR3, the DNA is TGCGCCAGCAGCTTGGCAGGGGCGAGGGAAGCTGAAGCTTTCTTT.